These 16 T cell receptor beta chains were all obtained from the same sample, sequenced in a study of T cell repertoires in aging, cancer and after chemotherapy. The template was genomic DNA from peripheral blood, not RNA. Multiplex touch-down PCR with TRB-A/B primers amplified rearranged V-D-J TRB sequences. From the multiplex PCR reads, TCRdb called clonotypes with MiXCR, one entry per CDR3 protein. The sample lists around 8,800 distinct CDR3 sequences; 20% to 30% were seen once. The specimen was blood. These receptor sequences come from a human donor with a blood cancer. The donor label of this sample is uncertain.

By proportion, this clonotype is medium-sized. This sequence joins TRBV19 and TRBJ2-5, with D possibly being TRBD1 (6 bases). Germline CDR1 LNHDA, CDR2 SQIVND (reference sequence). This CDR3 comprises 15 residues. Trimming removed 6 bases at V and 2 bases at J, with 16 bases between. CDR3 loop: CASRGQNPPQETQYF. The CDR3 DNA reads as TGTGCCAGTAGGGGACAAAACCCTCCGCAAGAGACCCAGTACTTC.

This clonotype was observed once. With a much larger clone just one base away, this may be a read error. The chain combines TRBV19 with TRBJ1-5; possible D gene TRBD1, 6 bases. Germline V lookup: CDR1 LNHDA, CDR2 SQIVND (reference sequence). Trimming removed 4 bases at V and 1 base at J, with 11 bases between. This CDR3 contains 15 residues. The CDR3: CASSTRGQSNQPQHF. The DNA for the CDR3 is TGTGCCAGTAGTACCAGGGGACAAAGCAATCAGCCCCAGCATTTT.

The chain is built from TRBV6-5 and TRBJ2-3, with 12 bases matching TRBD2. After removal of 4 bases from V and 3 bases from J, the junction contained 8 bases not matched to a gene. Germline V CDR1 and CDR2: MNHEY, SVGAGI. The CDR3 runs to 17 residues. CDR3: CASSFLAGGPWTDTQYF. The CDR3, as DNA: TGTGCCAGCAGTTTCCTAGCGGGAGGGCCGTGGACAGATACGCAGTATTTT.

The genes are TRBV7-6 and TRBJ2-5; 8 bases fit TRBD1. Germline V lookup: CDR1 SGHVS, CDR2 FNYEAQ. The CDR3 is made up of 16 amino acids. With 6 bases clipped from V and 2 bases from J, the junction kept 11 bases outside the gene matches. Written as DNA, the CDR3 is TGTGCCAGCAGAAACCGGACAGGGTATTCGCAAGAGACCCAGTACTTC. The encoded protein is CASRNRTGYSQETQYF.

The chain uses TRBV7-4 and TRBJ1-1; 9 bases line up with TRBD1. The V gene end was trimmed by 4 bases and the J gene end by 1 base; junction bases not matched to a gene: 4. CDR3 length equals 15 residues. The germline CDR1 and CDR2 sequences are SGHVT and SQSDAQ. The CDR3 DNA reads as TGTGCCAGCAGCTCGTTGGGACAGGGGAACACTGAAGCTTTCTTT. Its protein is CASSSLGQGNTEAFF.

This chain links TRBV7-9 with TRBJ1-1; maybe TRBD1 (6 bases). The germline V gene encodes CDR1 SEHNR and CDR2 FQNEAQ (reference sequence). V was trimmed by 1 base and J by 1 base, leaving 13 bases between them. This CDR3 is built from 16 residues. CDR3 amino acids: CASSLGQVSQNTEAFF. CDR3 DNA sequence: TGTGCCAGCAGCTTAGGACAGGTCTCACAGAACACTGAAGCTTTCTTT.

The DNA of the CDR3 is TGTGCCAGCAGCTTAAAGTCCACCGGGCTAAGGGACAATGAGCAGTTCTTC. Amino acids: CASSLKSTGLRDNEQFF. This chain connects TRBV7-3 to TRBJ2-1; D not certain. The germline V and J ends were trimmed by 1 base and 5 bases, with 18 bases remaining between them. CDR1 is SGHTA, CDR2 FQGTGA, per germline. The CDR3 totals 17 residues.

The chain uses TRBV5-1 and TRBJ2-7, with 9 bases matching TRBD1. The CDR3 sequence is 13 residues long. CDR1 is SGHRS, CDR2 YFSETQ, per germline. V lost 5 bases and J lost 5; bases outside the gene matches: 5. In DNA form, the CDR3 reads TGCGCCAGCAGTGGGACAGGGACCCACGAGCAGTACTTC. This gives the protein CASSGTGTHEQYF.

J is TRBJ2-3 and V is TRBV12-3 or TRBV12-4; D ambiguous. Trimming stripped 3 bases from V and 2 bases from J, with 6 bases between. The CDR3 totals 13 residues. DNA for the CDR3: TGTGCCAGCAGTTTGAAATTCACAGATACGCAGTATTTT. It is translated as CASSLKFTDTQYF.

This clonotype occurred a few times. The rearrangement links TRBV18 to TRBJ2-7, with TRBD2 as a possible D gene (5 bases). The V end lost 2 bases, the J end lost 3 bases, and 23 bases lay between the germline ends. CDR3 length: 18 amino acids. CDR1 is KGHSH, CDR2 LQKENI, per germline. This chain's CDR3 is CASSPGPSAASGSYEQYF. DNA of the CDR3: TGTGCCAGCTCACCAGGGCCGTCAGCCGCTTCGGGGAGCTACGAGCAGTACTTC.

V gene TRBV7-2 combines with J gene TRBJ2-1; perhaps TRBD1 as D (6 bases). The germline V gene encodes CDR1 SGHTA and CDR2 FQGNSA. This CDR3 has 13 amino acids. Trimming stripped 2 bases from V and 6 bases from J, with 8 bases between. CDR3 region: CASSLRGGNEQFF. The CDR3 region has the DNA TGTGCCAGCAGCTTAAGAGGGGGCAATGAGCAGTTCTTC.

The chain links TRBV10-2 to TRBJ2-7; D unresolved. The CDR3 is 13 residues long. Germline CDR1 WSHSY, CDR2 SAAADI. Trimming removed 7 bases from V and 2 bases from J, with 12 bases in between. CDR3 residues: CASNPSVPYEQYF. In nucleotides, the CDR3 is TGCGCCAGCAACCCGAGTGTCCCCTACGAGCAGTACTTC.

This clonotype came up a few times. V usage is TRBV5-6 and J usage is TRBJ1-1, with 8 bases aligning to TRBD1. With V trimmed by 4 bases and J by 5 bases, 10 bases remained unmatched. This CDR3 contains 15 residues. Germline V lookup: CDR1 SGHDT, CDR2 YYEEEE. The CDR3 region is CASSKIPRGRTEAFF. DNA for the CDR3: TGTGCCAGCAGCAAAATTCCCAGGGGGCGAACTGAAGCTTTCTTT.

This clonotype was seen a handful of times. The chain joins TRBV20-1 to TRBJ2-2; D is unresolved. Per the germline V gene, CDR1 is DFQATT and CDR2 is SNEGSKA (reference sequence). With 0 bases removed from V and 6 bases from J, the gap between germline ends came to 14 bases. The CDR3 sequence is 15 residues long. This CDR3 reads CSARDPQQRAGELFF. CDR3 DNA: TGCAGTGCTAGAGACCCCCAGCAACGGGCCGGGGAGCTGTTTTTT.

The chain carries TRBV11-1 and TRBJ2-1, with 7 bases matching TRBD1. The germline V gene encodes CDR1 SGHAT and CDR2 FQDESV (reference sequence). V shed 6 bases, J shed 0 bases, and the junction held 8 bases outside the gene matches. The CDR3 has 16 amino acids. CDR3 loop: CASSSGTVSSYNEQFF. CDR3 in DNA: TGTGCCAGCAGTTCCGGGACAGTGAGCTCCTACAATGAGCAGTTCTTC.

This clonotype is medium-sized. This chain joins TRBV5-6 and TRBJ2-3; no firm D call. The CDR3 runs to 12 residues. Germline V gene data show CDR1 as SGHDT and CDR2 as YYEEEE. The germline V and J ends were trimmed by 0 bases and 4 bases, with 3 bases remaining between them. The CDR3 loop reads CASSLASDTQYF. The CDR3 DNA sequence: TGTGCCAGCAGCTTGGCATCAGATACGCAGTATTTT.